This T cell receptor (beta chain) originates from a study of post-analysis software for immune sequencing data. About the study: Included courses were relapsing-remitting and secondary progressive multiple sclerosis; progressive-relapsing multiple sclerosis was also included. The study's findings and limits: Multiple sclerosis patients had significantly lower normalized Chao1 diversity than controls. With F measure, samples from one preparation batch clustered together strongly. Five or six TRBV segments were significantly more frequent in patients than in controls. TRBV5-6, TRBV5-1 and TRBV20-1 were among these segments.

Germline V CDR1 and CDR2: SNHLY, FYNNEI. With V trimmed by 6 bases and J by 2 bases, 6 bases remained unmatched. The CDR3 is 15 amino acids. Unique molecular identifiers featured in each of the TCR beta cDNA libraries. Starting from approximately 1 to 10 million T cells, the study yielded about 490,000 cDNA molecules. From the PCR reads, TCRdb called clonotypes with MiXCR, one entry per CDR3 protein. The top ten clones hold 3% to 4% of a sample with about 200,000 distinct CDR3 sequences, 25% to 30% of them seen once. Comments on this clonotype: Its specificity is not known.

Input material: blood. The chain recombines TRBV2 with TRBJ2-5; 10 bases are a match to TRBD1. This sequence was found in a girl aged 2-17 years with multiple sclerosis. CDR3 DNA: TGTGCCAGCAGCACTATGGGACAGGGGCAAGAGACCCAGTACTTC. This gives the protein CASSTMGQGQETQYF. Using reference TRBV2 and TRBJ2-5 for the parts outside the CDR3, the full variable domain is EPEVTQTPSHQVTQMGQEVILRCVPISNHLYFYWYRQILGQKVEFLVSFYNNEISEKSEIFDDQFSVERPDGSNFTLKIRSTKLEDSAMYFCASSTMGQGQETQYFGPGTRLLVL.